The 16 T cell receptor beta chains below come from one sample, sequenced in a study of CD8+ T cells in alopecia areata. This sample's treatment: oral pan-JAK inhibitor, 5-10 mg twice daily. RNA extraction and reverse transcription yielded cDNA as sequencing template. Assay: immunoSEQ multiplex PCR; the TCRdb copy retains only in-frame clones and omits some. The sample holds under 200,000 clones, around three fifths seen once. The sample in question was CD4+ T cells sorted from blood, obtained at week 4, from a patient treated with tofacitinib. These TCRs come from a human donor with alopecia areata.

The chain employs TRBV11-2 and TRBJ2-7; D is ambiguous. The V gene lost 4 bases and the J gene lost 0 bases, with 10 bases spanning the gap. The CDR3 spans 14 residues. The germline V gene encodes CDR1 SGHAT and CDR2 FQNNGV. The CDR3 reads CASSYNLRSYEQYF. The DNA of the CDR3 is TGTGCCAGCAGCTATAACCTGCGCTCCTACGAGCAGTACTTC.

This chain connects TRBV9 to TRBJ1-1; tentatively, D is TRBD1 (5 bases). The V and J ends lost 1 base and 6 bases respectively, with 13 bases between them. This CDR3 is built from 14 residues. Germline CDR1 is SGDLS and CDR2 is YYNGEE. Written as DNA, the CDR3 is TGTGCCAGCAGCGTACTGGGGGACCCGGCTGAAGCTTTCTTT. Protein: CASSVLGDPAEAFF. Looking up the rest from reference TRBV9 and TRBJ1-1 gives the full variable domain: DSGVTQTPKHLITATGQRVTLRCSPRSGDLSVYWYQQSLDQGLQFLIQYYNGEERAKGNILERFSAQQFPDLHSELNLSSLELGDSALYFCASSVLGDPAEAFFGQGTRLTVV.

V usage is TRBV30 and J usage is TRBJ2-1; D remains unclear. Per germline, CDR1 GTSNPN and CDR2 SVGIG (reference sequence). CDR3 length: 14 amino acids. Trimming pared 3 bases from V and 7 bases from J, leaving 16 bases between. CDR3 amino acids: CAWSAGNKGNEQFF. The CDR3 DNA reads TGTGCCTGGAGCGCTGGGAACAAGGGAAATGAGCAGTTCTTC.

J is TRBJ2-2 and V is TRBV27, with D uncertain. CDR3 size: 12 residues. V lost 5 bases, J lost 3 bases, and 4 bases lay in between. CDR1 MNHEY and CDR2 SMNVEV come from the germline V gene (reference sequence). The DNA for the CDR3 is TGTGCCAGCAGTGATTACACCGGGGAGCTGTTTTTT. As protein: CASSDYTGELFF.

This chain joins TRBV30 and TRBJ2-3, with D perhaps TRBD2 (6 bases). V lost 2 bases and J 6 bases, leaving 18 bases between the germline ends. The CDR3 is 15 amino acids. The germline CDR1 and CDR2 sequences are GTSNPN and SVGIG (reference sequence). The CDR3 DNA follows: TGTGCCTGGAGTCCGCTAGCGTTTCGGGTGGATACGCAGTATTTT. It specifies CAWSPLAFRVDTQYF.

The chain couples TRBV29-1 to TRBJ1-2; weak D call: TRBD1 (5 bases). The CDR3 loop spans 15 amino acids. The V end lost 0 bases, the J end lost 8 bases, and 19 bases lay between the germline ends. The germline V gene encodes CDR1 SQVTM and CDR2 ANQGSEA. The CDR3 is CSVEDPWAGTLGYTF. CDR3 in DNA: TGCAGCGTTGAAGATCCCTGGGCAGGGACTCTAGGCTACACCTTC.

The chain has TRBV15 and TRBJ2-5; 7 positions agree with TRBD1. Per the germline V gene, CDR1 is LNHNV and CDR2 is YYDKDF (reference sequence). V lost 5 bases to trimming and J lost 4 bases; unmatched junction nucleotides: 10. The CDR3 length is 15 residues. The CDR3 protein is CATSPSPRDRETQYF. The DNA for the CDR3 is TGTGCCACCAGCCCATCACCCAGGGACAGAGAGACCCAGTACTTC.

Here the CDR3 reads CSVVLPGGVETQYF. CDR3 in DNA: TGCAGCGTTGTGCTTCCGGGGGGTGTAGAGACCCAGTACTTC. This sequence joins TRBV29-1 and TRBJ2-5, with TRBD2 matching over 7 bases. Trimming cost V 4 bases and J 4 bases; bases outside gene matches: 9. The germline CDR1 and CDR2 sequences are SQVTM and ANQGSEA. This CDR3 region has 14 residues.

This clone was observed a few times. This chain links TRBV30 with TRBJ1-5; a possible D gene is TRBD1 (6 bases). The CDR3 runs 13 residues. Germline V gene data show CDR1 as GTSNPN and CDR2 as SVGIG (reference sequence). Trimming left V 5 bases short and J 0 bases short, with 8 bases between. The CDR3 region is CAWGQHSNQPQHF. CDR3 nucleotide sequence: TGTGCCTGGGGACAGCATAGCAATCAGCCCCAGCATTTT. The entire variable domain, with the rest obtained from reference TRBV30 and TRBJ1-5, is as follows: SQTIHQWPATLVQPVGSPLSLECTVEGTSNPNLYWYRQAAGRGLQLLFYSVGIGQISSEVPQNLSASRPQDRQFILSSKKLLLSDSGFYLCAWGQHSNQPQHFGDGTRLSIL.

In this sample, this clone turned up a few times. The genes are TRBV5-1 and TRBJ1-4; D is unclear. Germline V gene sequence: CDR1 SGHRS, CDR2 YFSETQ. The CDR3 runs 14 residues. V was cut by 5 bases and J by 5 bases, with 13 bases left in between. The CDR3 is CASREAAGNEKLFF. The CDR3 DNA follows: TGCGCCAGCAGAGAGGCGGCCGGGAATGAAAAACTGTTTTTT.

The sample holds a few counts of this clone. The CDR3 loop reads CASSLYARTGGNSPLHF. The CDR3 DNA sequence: TGTGCCAGCAGCTTGTATGCCCGGACAGGGGGCAATTCACCCCTCCACTTT. The V and J genes are TRBV5-4 and TRBJ1-6; 11 bases align to TRBD1. The V segment lost 1 base and the J segment 7 bases; nucleotides outside the gene matches: 7. The germline CDR1 and CDR2 sequences are SGHNT and YYREEE (reference sequence). The CDR3 runs to 17 residues.

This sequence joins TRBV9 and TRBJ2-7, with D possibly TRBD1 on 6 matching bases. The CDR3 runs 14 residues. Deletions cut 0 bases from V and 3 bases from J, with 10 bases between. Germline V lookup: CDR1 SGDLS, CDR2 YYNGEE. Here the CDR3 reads CASSVDVQGYEQYF. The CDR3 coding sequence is TGTGCCAGCAGCGTAGACGTACAGGGCTACGAGCAGTACTTC.

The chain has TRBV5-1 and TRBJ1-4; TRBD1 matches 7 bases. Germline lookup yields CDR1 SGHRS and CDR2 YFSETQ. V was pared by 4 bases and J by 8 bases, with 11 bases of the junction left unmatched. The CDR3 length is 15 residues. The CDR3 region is CASSHGTVIGEKLFF. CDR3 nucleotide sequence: TGCGCCAGCAGCCACGGGACAGTGATAGGAGAAAAACTGTTTTTT.

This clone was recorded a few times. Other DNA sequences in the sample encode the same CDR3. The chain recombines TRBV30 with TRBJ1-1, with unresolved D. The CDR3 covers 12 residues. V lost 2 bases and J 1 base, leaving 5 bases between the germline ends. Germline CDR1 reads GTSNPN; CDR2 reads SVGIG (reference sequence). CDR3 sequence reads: CAWSRQNTEAFF. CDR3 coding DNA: TGTGCCTGGAGTCGACAGAACACTGAAGCTTTCTTT.

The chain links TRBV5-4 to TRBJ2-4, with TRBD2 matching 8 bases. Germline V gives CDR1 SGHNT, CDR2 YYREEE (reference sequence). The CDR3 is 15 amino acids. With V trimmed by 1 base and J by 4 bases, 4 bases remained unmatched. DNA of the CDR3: TGTGCCAGCAGCTTGAGTAGCGGGGCAAAAAACATTCAGTACTTC. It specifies CASSLSSGAKNIQYF.

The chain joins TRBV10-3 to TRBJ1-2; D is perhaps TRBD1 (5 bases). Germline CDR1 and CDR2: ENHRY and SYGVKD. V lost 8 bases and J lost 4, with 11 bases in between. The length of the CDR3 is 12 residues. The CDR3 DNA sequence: TGTGCCATCGGGGGTGATGGCTATGGCTACACCTTC. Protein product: CAIGGDGYGYTF.